These 27 T cell receptor beta chains share one sample of origin, sequenced in a study of blood T cells in healthy people across ages. Primed by a sample-barcoded 5' primer and a J-beta primer mix, a second PCR proceeded for 7 to 11 cycles. One entry per CDR3 protein results from TCRdb running MiXCR on the 5' RACE reads. The table includes roughly 730,000 distinct CDR3 sequences, around 50% detected once. The specimen was blood. These TCRs come from a middle-aged man in good health.

The V call is TRBV24-1, the J call TRBJ1-2; D is perhaps TRBD1 (5 bases). The CDR3 has 13 residues. Trimming shortened V by 0 bases and J by 5 bases, and 6 bases separated the two germline ends. Germline V gene data show CDR1 as KGHDR and CDR2 as SFDVKD. The CDR3 DNA reads as TGTGCCACCAGTGATTTGGCAGGGTATGGCTACACCTTC. Translated, it gives CATSDLAGYGYTF.

This chain uses TRBV6-1 with TRBJ2-5; the D gene is possibly TRBD2 (6 bases). The end of the DNA is better explained by TRBJ2-7, so the J call may be wrong. Per the germline V gene, CDR1 is MNHNS and CDR2 is SASEGT. The CDR3 length is 14 residues. CDR3 in amino acids: CASKLTWGVDEQYF. CDR3 sequence (DNA): TGTGCCAGCAAACTCACCTGGGGGGTCGACGAGCAGTACTTC.

There are a few counts of this clonotype. The rearrangement uses TRBV6-5 and TRBJ2-3; tentatively, D is TRBD1 (7 bases). CDR1 is MNHEY, CDR2 SVGAGI, per germline. This CDR3 is built from 16 residues. The V gene lost 8 bases and the J gene lost 2 bases, with 20 bases spanning the gap. The CDR3 DNA sequence: TGTGCCAGCGGAGGGAGACAGGGACGGTTCACAGATACGCAGTATTTT. This sequence encodes CASGGRQGRFTDTQYF.

The chain uses TRBV7-2 and TRBJ2-5, with D maybe TRBD1 (6 bases). Trimming removed 3 bases at V and 0 bases at J, with 11 bases between. This CDR3 is 15 amino acids long. CDR1 and CDR2 from the germline V gene are SGHTA and FQGNSA. The CDR3 spells CASSFLGTNQETQYF. The CDR3 DNA follows: TGTGCCAGCAGCTTCCTCGGGACAAACCAAGAGACCCAGTACTTC.

This clonotype appeared a few times. V and J are TRBV6-2 or TRBV6-3 and TRBJ2-7, with 7 bases that match TRBD2. Per the germline V gene, CDR1 is MNHEY and CDR2 is SVGEGT. This CDR3 region has 14 residues. After removal of 2 bases from V and 3 bases from J, the junction contained 4 bases not matched to a gene. DNA for the CDR3: TGTGCCAGCAGTTACGCGGGAGCCTTCTACGAGCAGTACTTC. As protein: CASSYAGAFYEQYF.

J is TRBJ2-6 and V is TRBV5-1; 10 nucleotides match TRBD1. CDR3 length: 17 residues. The junction had 4 bases not matched to a gene; V was cut back by 4 bases and J by 0 bases. The germline V gene encodes CDR1 SGHRS and CDR2 YFSETQ. The CDR3 bases are TGCGCCAGCAGCCAGTGGACAGGGGGCTCTGGGGCCAACGTCCTGACTTTC. It codes for CASSQWTGGSGANVLTF.

This clonotype has a handful of counts. The genes are TRBV12-3 or TRBV12-4 and TRBJ2-1; 10 positions agree with TRBD2. Trimming at V came to 4 bases and at J to 10 bases, leaving 13 bases not matched to a gene. The CDR3 has 16 residues. The CDR3 spells CASSWTSSGSRGEQFF. As DNA, the CDR3 is TGTGCCAGCAGTTGGACTTCTAGCGGGAGTAGGGGAGAGCAGTTCTTC.

The V call is TRBV7-9, the J call TRBJ2-7, with unresolved D. The V gene's germline CDR1 is SEHNR and CDR2 FQNEAQ (reference sequence). This CDR3 region has 13 residues. V shed 5 bases and J shed 2 bases, with 10 bases lying between them. CDR3 coding DNA: TGTGCCAGCAGCCTATTGGGCACCTACGAGCAGTACTTC. Translation gives CASSLLGTYEQYF.

This chain joins TRBV5-4 and TRBJ2-5, with D unresolved. The DNA end is more similar to TRBJ2-7, so the J call may be wrong. The CDR3 length is 13 residues. From germline, CDR1 is SGHNT and CDR2 YYREEE (reference sequence). In DNA, the CDR3 is TGTGCCAGCAGCTTGGAGGGCCCCTACGAGCAGTACTTC. It specifies CASSLEGPYEQYF.

The gene calls are TRBV6-1 and TRBJ2-1; D possibly corresponds to TRBD2 (6 bases). V dropped 6 bases and J dropped 0 bases, with 15 bases sitting between them. Per the germline V gene, CDR1 is MNHNS and CDR2 is SASEGT. The CDR3 runs to 16 residues. In DNA, the CDR3 is TGTGCCAGCAGGGGGGGTGGGCCGAGCTCCTACAATGAGCAGTTCTTC. It specifies CASRGGGPSSYNEQFF.

V and J are TRBV20-1 and TRBJ1-1, with a possible D match to TRBD1 (6 bases). The V end lost 6 bases, the J end lost 7 bases, and 21 bases lay between the germline ends. This CDR3 has 14 amino acids. CDR1 is DFQATT and CDR2 is SNEGSKA in the germline V gene (reference sequence). DNA of the CDR3: TGCAGTGCCTTCACGCGGGGGGCGCGGGGTGAAGCTTTCTTT. Protein: CSAFTRGARGEAFF.

This chain links TRBV14 with TRBJ1-6; no firm D call. Germline V gene lookup returns CDR1 SGHDN and CDR2 FVKESK. CDR3 size: 14 residues. Trimming pared 0 bases from V and 10 bases from J, leaving 10 bases between. The CDR3 loop reads CASSQEVNGSPLHF. In DNA form, the CDR3 reads TGTGCCAGCAGCCAAGAAGTAAATGGCTCACCCCTCCACTTT. The complete variable domain, with remaining parts taken from reference TRBV14 and TRBJ1-6, reads EAGVTQFPSHSVIEKGQTVTLRCDPISGHDNLYWYRRVMGKEIKFLLHFVKESKQDESGMPNNRFLAERTGGTYSTLKVQPAELEDSGVYFCASSQEVNGSPLHFGNGTRLTVT.

This rearrangement joins TRBV12-3 or TRBV12-4 to TRBJ2-1; 10 nucleotides agree with TRBD1. The CDR3 consists of 15 residues. V was clipped by 4 bases and J by 7 bases; unmatched bases: 7. CDR3 sequence: CASSSRDRGENEQFF. The DNA of the CDR3 is TGTGCCAGCAGTTCACGGGACAGGGGTGAGAATGAGCAGTTCTTC.

This sequence joins TRBV20-1 and TRBJ2-1; D is possibly TRBD2 (5 bases). CDR1 and CDR2 from the germline V gene are DFQATT and SNEGSKA (reference sequence). V lost 1 base, J lost 11 bases, and 15 bases lay in between. The CDR3 contains 13 residues. CDR3 loop: CSARASAGVQQFF. Here the CDR3 DNA reads TGCAGTGCTAGAGCGTCCGCCGGGGTTCAGCAGTTCTTC.

The chain combines TRBV20-1 with TRBJ2-1; a possible D gene is TRBD2 (5 bases). The germline V gene encodes CDR1 DFQATT and CDR2 SNEGSKA (reference sequence). V was pared by 3 bases and J by 2 bases, with 8 bases between. This CDR3 spans 13 amino acids. The CDR3 nucleotides read TGCAGTGCTAGCGAGCGGACCTACAATGAGCAGTTCTTC. Its translation is CSASERTYNEQFF.

The rearrangement uses TRBV7-9 and TRBJ2-7; no clear D gene. Trimming shortened V by 4 bases and J by 1 base, and 8 bases separated the two germline ends. Germline V gene sequence: CDR1 SEHNR, CDR2 FQNEAQ (reference sequence). This CDR3 spans 13 amino acids. The CDR3, as DNA: TGTGCCAGCAGCTCTCAAGTTTCCTACGAGCAGTACTTC. It yields the protein CASSSQVSYEQYF. Full variable domain (missing parts from reference TRBV7-9 and TRBJ2-7): DTGVSQNPRHKITKRGQNVTFRCDPISEHNRLYWYRQTLGQGPEFLTYFQNEAQLEKSRLLSDRFSAERPKGSFSTLEIQRTEQGDSAMYLCASSSQVSYEQYFGPGTRLTVT.

The CDR3 protein is CATSRDLGPYEQYF. The CDR3 nucleotides are TGTGCCACCAGCAGAGATCTCGGCCCATACGAGCAGTACTTC. The chain has TRBV15 and TRBJ2-7; unclear D gene. The V gene lost 0 bases and the J gene lost 4 bases, with 10 bases spanning the gap. The CDR3 runs 14 residues. From germline, CDR1 is LNHNV and CDR2 YYDKDF (reference sequence).

This clonotype came up once. The rearrangement links TRBV6-4 to TRBJ2-1, with TRBD2 matching 7 bases. This CDR3 is built from 15 residues. V trimming: 3 bases; J trimming: 9 bases; junction bases outside the gene matches: 11. Germline V lookup: CDR1 MRHNA, CDR2 SNTAGT. The CDR3 region is CASSEQGGSGGEQFF. In DNA, the CDR3 is TGTGCCAGCAGTGAACAAGGAGGATCGGGGGGTGAGCAGTTCTTC.

V is TRBV9 and J is TRBJ2-5; D call uncertain. Germline loops: CDR1 SGDLS, CDR2 YYNGEE. V was trimmed by 0 bases and J by 9 bases, leaving 15 bases between them. This CDR3 is built from 14 residues. The CDR3 bases are TGTGCCAGCAGCGTAGAGTCGGATATAGGCGCCCAGTACTTC. Its protein is CASSVESDIGAQYF. Using reference TRBV9 and TRBJ2-5 for the parts outside the CDR3, the full variable domain is DSGVTQTPKHLITATGQRVTLRCSPRSGDLSVYWYQQSLDQGLQFLIQYYNGEERAKGNILERFSAQQFPDLHSELNLSSLELGDSALYFCASSVESDIGAQYFGPGTRLLVL.

CDR3 loop: CAAKGQISSYEQYF. The CDR3 coding sequence is TGTGCCGCGAAGGGACAAATAAGCTCCTACGAGCAGTACTTC. The rearrangement joins TRBV7-9 to TRBJ2-7; D may be TRBD1 (6 bases). The CDR3 is 14 amino acids. Per germline, CDR1 SEHNR and CDR2 FQNEAQ (reference sequence). V shed 11 bases and J shed 0 bases, with 17 bases lying between them.

This rearrangement joins TRBV14 to TRBJ2-5, with a tentative D call TRBD1 (5 bases). Germline lookup yields CDR1 SGHDN and CDR2 FVKESK. The V gene lost 0 bases and the J gene lost 5 bases, with 10 bases spanning the gap. The CDR3 has 14 amino acids. This CDR3 reads CASSQEWGAETQYF. CDR3 sequence (DNA): TGTGCCAGCAGCCAAGAGTGGGGCGCGGAGACCCAGTACTTC.

This clonotype has more than one count but fewer than ten. The rearrangement links TRBV7-3 to TRBJ2-3, with 14 nucleotides matching TRBD2. The V gene end was trimmed by 4 bases and the J gene end by 6 bases; junction bases not matched to a gene: 9. The V gene's germline CDR1 is SGHTA and CDR2 FQGTGA. This CDR3 is 17 amino acids long. The CDR3 spells CASSSQTSGRAADTQYF. As DNA, the CDR3 is TGTGCCAGCAGCTCCCAGACTAGCGGGAGGGCCGCGGATACGCAGTATTTT. Full variable domain (outside the CDR3, taken from reference TRBV7-3 and TRBJ2-3): GAGVSQTPSNKVTEKGKYVELRCDPISGHTALYWYRQSLGQGPEFLIYFQGTGAADDSGLPNDRFFAVRPEGSVSTLKIQRTERGDSAVYLCASSSQTSGRAADTQYFGPGTRLTVL.

The V and J genes are TRBV4-3 and TRBJ2-7, with 9 positions matching TRBD2. Unmatched junction bases numbered 7, after V lost 0 bases and J lost 4 bases. The CDR3 contains 16 residues. CDR1 and CDR2 from the germline V gene are LGHNA and YSLEER. In DNA, the CDR3 is TGCGCCAGCAGCCAAGATTTCACTAGCGGGTATTACGAGCAGTACTTC. This encodes CASSQDFTSGYYEQYF.

The chain couples TRBV5-1 to TRBJ1-4; TRBD1 agrees at 9 bases. This CDR3 has 16 amino acids. From germline, CDR1 is SGHRS and CDR2 YFSETQ. After removal of 3 bases from V and 4 bases from J, the junction contained 7 bases not matched to a gene. The CDR3 region has the DNA TGCGCCAGCAGCTCCACCCCGGGACAGGGTAATGAAAAACTGTTTTTT. As protein: CASSSTPGQGNEKLFF. Supplemented by reference TRBV5-1 and TRBJ1-4, the full variable domain reads KAGVTQTPRYLIKTRGQQVTLSCSPISGHRSVSWYQQTPGQGLQFLFEYFSETQRNKGNFPGRFSGRQFSNSRSEMNVSTLELGDSALYLCASSSTPGQGNEKLFFGSGTQLSVL.

CDR3 DNA sequence: TGCAGTGCCGCCTATGCGGGAGTGACGGGCGAGCAGTACTTC. Protein: CSAAYAGVTGEQYF. The V gene is TRBV20-1, the J gene TRBJ2-5, with 7 nucleotides matching TRBD2. The J call may be faulty, since TRBJ2-7 better matches the DNA end. The CDR3 length is 14 residues. CDR1 is DFQATT, CDR2 SNEGSKA, per germline (reference sequence).

The V and J genes are TRBV20-1 and TRBJ2-7; tentatively, D is TRBD2 (5 bases). This CDR3 is built from 13 residues. CDR1 DFQATT and CDR2 SNEGSKA come from the germline V gene (reference sequence). V gave up 4 bases and J gave up 3 bases, with 13 bases separating them. The CDR3 here is CSAKGDPIYEQYF. The CDR3 coding sequence is TGCAGTGCTAAGGGAGATCCTATCTACGAGCAGTACTTC.

The rearrangement links TRBV10-3 to TRBJ1-1; D is ambiguous. In germline, CDR1 is ENHRY, CDR2 SYGVKD. V was cut by 6 bases and J by 3 bases, with 14 bases left in between. This CDR3 comprises 14 residues. The CDR3 loop reads CAIRRTTQDTEAFF. The CDR3 DNA reads as TGTGCCATCAGGAGGACGACTCAAGACACTGAAGCTTTCTTT.